These 8 T cell receptor beta chains share one sample of origin, sequenced in a study of T cell responses to AZD1222 COVID-19 vaccine. Generated by immunoSEQ multiplex PCR, the TCRdb table keeps only in-frame clones and is missing some. The repertoire has 120,000 or so clones, 90% of them found once; the top ten carry roughly 7%. Sample: peripheral blood, taken on day 0 of AZD1222 vaccination. These receptors were obtained from an adult in good health.

The genes are TRBV6-5 and TRBJ1-5, with a weak D call TRBD1 (6 bases). The length of the CDR3 is 14 residues. Trimming took 7 bases from V and 6 from J, leaving 16 bases between them. The germline V gene encodes CDR1 MNHEY and CDR2 SVGAGI. CDR3 amino acids: CASKQGNGGQPQHF. CDR3 DNA: TGTGCCAGCAAACAGGGAAATGGAGGTCAGCCCCAGCATTTT.

This chain links TRBV10-2 with TRBJ2-1, with 8 bases identical to TRBD2. The trim removed 6 bases at V and 2 bases at J, leaving 3 bases unmatched. CDR3 length equals 14 residues. Germline assignment: CDR1 WSHSY and CDR2 SAAADI. The DNA of the CDR3 is TGCGCCAGCAGGGCGGGAGGACCCTACAATGAGCAGTTCTTC. Amino acids: CASRAGGPYNEQFF.

This chain joins TRBV4-1 and TRBJ2-3; 11 positions match TRBD1. Trimming at V came to 3 bases and at J to 3 bases, leaving 8 bases not matched to a gene. The CDR3 spans 17 residues. Germline V gene sequence: CDR1 MGHRA, CDR2 YSYEKL. The CDR3 DNA reads as TGCGCCAGCAGCCATCCAGCCCGGGACAGGGGGACAGATACGCAGTATTTT. Translated: CASSHPARDRGTDTQYF.

CDR3: CASSETATYEQYF. DNA for the CDR3: TGCGCCAGCAGTGAGACTGCCACCTACGAGCAGTACTTC. This chain links TRBV10-2 with TRBJ2-7; D gene uncertain. With 2 bases removed from V and 2 bases from J, the gap between germline ends came to 7 bases. The CDR3 runs 13 residues. Germline lookup yields CDR1 WSHSY and CDR2 SAAADI.

This clone was detected once. J is TRBJ2-1 and V is TRBV13; 9 nucleotides agree with TRBD2. Germline V gene sequence: CDR1 PRHDT, CDR2 FYEKMQ (reference sequence). The CDR3 runs to 15 residues. V shed 5 bases and J 5 bases; nucleotides not matched to a gene: 7. CDR3 sequence (DNA): TGTGCCAGCAGCAACTTAGCGGGAGTCCACAATGAGCAGTTCTTC. Translation: CASSNLAGVHNEQFF.

The V call is TRBV27, the J call TRBJ2-3; TRBD2 aligns across 11 bases. Germline trimming cut 3 bases from V and 3 bases from J; bases unmatched to any gene: 5. CDR3 length equals 16 residues. The V gene's germline CDR1 is MNHEY and CDR2 SMNVEV (reference sequence). The CDR3 bases are TGTGCCAGCAGTTTCCTATCTAGCGGGAGGACAGATACGCAGTATTTT. It translates to CASSFLSSGRTDTQYF.

The chain joins TRBV25-1 to TRBJ1-2, with D hard to call. CDR3 length: 12 residues. Germline V gene sequence: CDR1 MGHDK, CDR2 SYGVNS. V lost 2 bases, J lost 5 bases, and 6 bases lay in between. DNA of the CDR3: TGTGCCAGCAGTGAACCAGCGTATGGCTACACCTTC. Protein: CASSEPAYGYTF.

This chain joins TRBV19 and TRBJ2-7, with TRBD1 as a possible D gene (6 bases). The CDR3 is 15 amino acids. Germline values: CDR1 LNHDA, CDR2 SQIVND (reference sequence). The ends were cut back, 4 bases at V and 6 bases at J, with 19 bases in the middle. CDR3 sequence: CASSTQGSPLGEQYF. The DNA for the CDR3 is TGTGCCAGTAGTACACAGGGAAGTCCATTAGGCGAGCAGTACTTC.